Listed below are T cell receptor beta chains from one sample, sequenced in a study of cytomegalovirus exposure and HLA in healthy donors. Profiling relied on immunoSEQ multiplex PCR, and the TCRdb table lists in-frame clones only, not all of them. The repertoire holds 150,000 or so clones, 84% seen once, with around 0.93% in the top ten. Input material: PBMCs. Receptors originate from a man aged 30 to 45 in good health and CMV-seronegative. Both conserved end residues are part of each CDR3. A D gene is named only where the DNA matches it firmly. Expanded clones get a size class; other rows say once, few or many, or leave the size out.

d_call	v_call	j_call	clone_size	cdr3_nt	cdr3_aa
.	TRBV5-1	TRBJ1-1	.	TGCGCCAGCAGCTTGTTATTTGAGGGGAACACTGAAGCTTTCTTT	CASSLLFEGNTEAFF
TRBD1	TRBV9	TRBJ2-7	.	TGTGCCAGCAGCGTAGCCCGGACAGGGGAGCAGTACTTC	CASSVARTGEQYF
TRBD1	TRBV6-1	TRBJ1-4	few	TGTGCCAGCAGTGTCCCCCCGGGACAGGGCAGTGAAAAACTGTTTTTT	CASSVPPGQGSEKLFF
.	TRBV5-8	TRBJ1-2	.	TGTGCCAGCAGCTTGCCAGGGGTCGACTATGGCTACACCTTC	CASSLPGVDYGYTF
.	TRBV28	TRBJ2-7	.	TGTGCCAGCAGTTTACCCAGGGCAGCCTACGAGCAGTACTTC	CASSLPRAAYEQYF
TRBD1	TRBV15	TRBJ2-3	.	TGTGCCACCAGCAGGGGGACAGGGAGGTCCCCAGATACGCAGTATTTT	CATSRGTGRSPDTQYF
.	TRBV2	TRBJ1-5	.	TGTGCCAGCAGGCACGACAGTGAGAATCAGCCCCAGCATTTT	CASRHDSENQPQHF
.	TRBV10-2	TRBJ2-3	once	TGCGCCAGCCTGGACTCTGGGGGCACAGATACGCAGTATTTT	CASLDSGGTDTQYF
.	TRBV7-9	TRBJ2-1	.	TGTGCCAGCAGCCTCACTAGAGACAATGAGCAGTTCTTC	CASSLTRDNEQFF
TRBD2	TRBV15	TRBJ2-5	.	TGTGCCACCAGTAGCGGGGAACGGGGAGTAGAGACCCAGTACTTC	CATSSGERGVETQYF
.	TRBV5-4	TRBJ2-7	.	TGTGCCAGCAGCCAAGGCCTCAGGGGAAACGAGCAGTACTTC	CASSQGLRGNEQYF
TRBD1	TRBV28	TRBJ1-1	.	TGTGCCAGCAGTTACCGGGACAGTCGTGCTTTCTTT	CASSYRDSRAFF
.	TRBV18	TRBJ1-3	.	TGTGCCAGCTCACCAGTTTTAGTTGCAGGACTCTCTGGAAACACCATATATTTT	CASSPVLVAGLSGNTIYF
TRBD2	TRBV27	TRBJ2-3	.	TGTGCCAGCAGAACCGGTCGAGCGGGGGGGGTAGATACGCAGTATTTT	CASRTGRAGGVDTQYF
.	TRBV29-1	TRBJ2-1	.	TGCAGCGTTGAAGATATAGGGGGTGGTGAGCAGTTCTTC	CSVEDIGGGEQFF
TRBD2	TRBV9	TRBJ2-7	.	TGTGCCAGCAGCGTAGGACCTAGCGGGAACTACGAGCAGTACTTC	CASSVGPSGNYEQYF
TRBD2	TRBV2	TRBJ2-7	few	TGTGCCAGCAGACCGGGACTAGCGGCTTCCTACGAGCAGTACTTC	CASRPGLAASYEQYF
.	TRBV5-3	TRBJ2-1	.	TGTGCCAGAGGGACATTAAAGGACCCGAGCTCCTACAATGAGCAGTTCTTC	CARGTLKDPSSYNEQFF
.	TRBV4-1	TRBJ1-3	.	TGCGCCAGCAGCCAAAGCGGGAACACCATATATTTT	CASSQSGNTIYF
.	TRBV27	TRBJ2-1	.	TGTGCCAGCAGTCCCCTCACGGGGAGAACCTACAATGAGCAGTTCTTC	CASSPLTGRTYNEQFF
.	TRBV5-1	TRBJ2-7	.	TGCGCCAGCAGCTCGCGTGCTGGAGGGACCTACGAGCAGTACTTC	CASSSRAGGTYEQYF
TRBD2	TRBV7-3	TRBJ2-3	once	TGTGCCAGCAGCTTATATACTAGCGGGATCACAGATACGCAGTATTTT	CASSLYTSGITDTQYF
TRBD2	TRBV2	TRBJ2-1	.	TGTGCCAGCAGTGAAAAGCGGGGGGGATACAATGAGCAGTTCTTC	CASSEKRGGYNEQFF
TRBD2	TRBV10-3	TRBJ2-7	once	TGTGCCATCACCAGAGCGGGGGGCTCCTACGAGCAGTACTTC	CAITRAGGSYEQYF
TRBD2	TRBV27	TRBJ2-5	.	TGTGCCAGCAGTTCCGGGGGGGGGCTCGGAGAGACCCAGTACTTC	CASSSGGGLGETQYF
TRBD1	TRBV4-3	TRBJ2-4	once	TGCGCCAGCAGCCAAGATGGGGACAGGGGCATTCAGTACTTC	CASSQDGDRGIQYF
.	TRBV15	TRBJ1-1	.	TGTGCCACCAGCAGAACAGGGTCGGAAGCTTTCTTT	CATSRTGSEAFF
.	TRBV7-6	TRBJ2-7	.	TGTGCCAGCAGCTTAGGAGGTCCCTTGGAAGAGCAGTACTTC	CASSLGGPLEEQYF
TRBD1	TRBV19	TRBJ1-5	.	TGTGCCAGTAGTATTCGGACAGGGAAGCAGCCCCAGCATTTT	CASSIRTGKQPQHF
.	TRBV19	TRBJ1-2	.	TGTGCCAGTAGTATAGCGTCGGTAGCTAACTATGGCTACACCTTC	CASSIASVANYGYTF
TRBD2	TRBV30	TRBJ2-6	.	TGTGCCTGCCCCACGCGCGGGGGGCTTAGCTCTGGGGCCAACGTCCTGACTTTC	CACPTRGGLSSGANVLTF
TRBD1	TRBV18	TRBJ1-6	once	TGTGCCAGCTCAAACGACAGGGAGAATTCACCCCTCCACTTT	CASSNDRENSPLHF
TRBD2	TRBV5-1	TRBJ2-1	.	TGCGCCAGCAGCTTGGTTCCTAGCGGGGCCAATGAGCAGTTCTTC	CASSLVPSGANEQFF
TRBD1	TRBV4-3	TRBJ2-5	.	TGCGCCAGCAGCCCGCAGATCGGGACAGCCCGTGGGACCCAGTACTTC	CASSPQIGTARGTQYF
TRBD2	TRBV19	TRBJ2-3	.	TGTGCCAGTAGTTTTCGTAGGAGGGCTAGCGGGAGACTCGGAGTTGGGGATACGCAGTATTTT	CASSFRRRASGRLGVGDTQYF
.	TRBV7-9	TRBJ1-2	.	TGTGCCAGCAGCTTAGCGACGGGGGGTAACTATGGCTACACCTTC	CASSLATGGNYGYTF
.	TRBV7-7	TRBJ2-2	once	TGTGCCAGCAGCCTCAGGGCTACCGGGGAGCTGTTTTTT	CASSLRATGELFF
.	TRBV7-9	TRBJ2-5	.	TGTGCCAGCAGCACCACCGGGGTTCGGTACTTC	CASSTTGVRYF
TRBD1	TRBV7-9	TRBJ1-4	few	TGTGCCAGCAGCTTAAGAGGGACAGGGGGAGAAAAACTGTTTTTT	CASSLRGTGGEKLFF
TRBD1	TRBV19	TRBJ1-2	few	TGTGCCAGTAGTATAGATGGGACAGCTGAGAGGAATGGCTACACCTTC	CASSIDGTAERNGYTF
.	TRBV29-1	TRBJ2-5	once	TGCAGCGTTGGCGTTGGGGGGTTCCGGACCCAGTACTTC	CSVGVGGFRTQYF